A selection of T cell receptor beta chains follows, all from one sample in a study of OX40 agonist ivuxolimab in advanced cancers. The method was immunoSEQ multiplex PCR; TCRdb's version includes in-frame clones alone and lacks a portion of them. This sample has about 61,000 clones, with approximately 82% found just once. The sequencing used CD4+ or CD8+ T cells sorted from blood, collected in a trial of the OX40 agonist ivuxolimab. Source of these receptors: an adult with an advanced solid tumor such as melanoma, head and neck, liver or kidney cancer. Each CDR3 is given with its conserved first and last residue. The D gene is left open where the match is weak. Only part of the rows carry a size: once, few, many, or a class if the clone is expanded.

V gene,clone size,J gene,D gene,CDR3 DNA,CDR3 protein
TRBV5-1,NA,TRBJ2-3,TRBD2,TGCGCCAGCAGCGCGGGGGTCGGAGGGACAGATACGCAGTATTTT,CASSAGVGGTDTQYF
TRBV27,NA,TRBJ1-4,NA,TGTGCCAGCAGTTTGGAGGGCTCAGGGGAAAAACTGTTTTTT,CASSLEGSGEKLFF
TRBV21-1,once,TRBJ2-7,NA,TGTGCCAGCAGGCTCCGGGACAGGGCGTACGAGCAGTACTTC,CASRLRDRAYEQYF
TRBV5-1,NA,TRBJ1-1,NA,TGCGCCAGCAGCTTGGCGTCTGTGGGGACGACTGAAGCTTTCTTT,CASSLASVGTTEAFF
TRBV11-3,NA,TRBJ1-1,NA,TGTGCCAGCAGCTTAGGTACCTCGAGGGCTGAAGCTTTCTTT,CASSLGTSRAEAFF
TRBV6-1,NA,TRBJ2-1,TRBD2,TGTGCCAGCAGTGACAAACGGGCTAGCGGGATAAACAATGAGCAGTTCTTC,CASSDKRASGINNEQFF
TRBV23-1,NA,TRBJ1-5,NA,TGCGCCAGCAGTCAATTGGGGAAAAGCAATCAGCCCCAGCATTTT,CASSQLGKSNQPQHF
TRBV9,NA,TRBJ1-1,NA,TGTGCCAGCAGCGTAGAATCAGGGCGGAACACTGAAGCTTTCTTT,CASSVESGRNTEAFF
TRBV2,NA,TRBJ1-2,TRBD1,TGTGCCAGCAGCGAGCAAGGACCGGGAGCGGGACAGGGTGGCTACACCTTC,CASSEQGPGAGQGGYTF
TRBV6-1,NA,TRBJ1-5,NA,TGTGCCAGCAGTCGAAACTATATGAATCAGCCCCAGCATTTT,CASSRNYMNQPQHF
TRBV9,NA,TRBJ2-3,NA,TGTGCCAGCAGCGCCTTTTGGGACTCGGCGAACACAGATACGCAGTATTTT,CASSAFWDSANTDTQYF
TRBV19,NA,TRBJ2-3,TRBD2,TGTGCCAGTAGTACCGCCCTAGCGGGAGGATCTGATACGCAGTATTTT,CASSTALAGGSDTQYF
TRBV2,NA,TRBJ2-3,NA,TGTGCCAGTTCCCTGGGTAGCGCCGCAGATACGCAGTATTTT,CASSLGSAADTQYF
TRBV18,NA,TRBJ1-1,TRBD1,TGTGCCAGCTCACCACCGTCGGGACAGGGGACTGAAGCTTTCTTT,CASSPPSGQGTEAFF
TRBV23-1,NA,TRBJ2-1,TRBD1,TGCGCCAGCAGTCTGGCAGGGGGCGTGGATGAGCAGTTCTTC,CASSLAGGVDEQFF
TRBV4-1,NA,TRBJ2-3,NA,TGCGCCAGCAGCCGAGAATTTAGCACAGATACGCAGTATTTT,CASSREFSTDTQYF
TRBV18,once,TRBJ2-1,TRBD2,TGTGCCAGCTCACCTGGACTAGCGGGAGCTAATGAGCAGTTCTTC,CASSPGLAGANEQFF
TRBV5-4,NA,TRBJ2-1,TRBD2,TGTGCCAGCAGCTTGGCTAGCGGGAGTCTGAGTGAGCAGTTCTTC,CASSLASGSLSEQFF
TRBV21-1,NA,TRBJ2-7,NA,TGTGCCAGACTGGGACTAGCGGAAGGGGATGAGGGGTACGAGCAGTACTTC,CARLGLAEGDEGYEQYF
TRBV7-2,once,TRBJ2-1,TRBD1,TGTGCCAGCAGCTTAAACAGGGGCGATGAGCAGTTCTTC,CASSLNRGDEQFF
TRBV29-1,NA,TRBJ2-3,TRBD1,TGCAGCGTTGACCCGCAGGGGGCAGATACGCAGTATTTT,CSVDPQGADTQYF
TRBV2,NA,TRBJ1-5,NA,TGTGCCAGCAGTGTCCCCAGGGACGACAATCAGCCCCAGCATTTT,CASSVPRDDNQPQHF
TRBV19,NA,TRBJ2-5,NA,TGTGCCAGTAAGCCGATCCAAGAGACCCAGTACTTC,CASKPIQETQYF
TRBV6-5,NA,TRBJ2-1,NA,TGTGCCAGCAACTCCCGGGGGACCTACAATGAGCAGTTCTTC,CASNSRGTYNEQFF
TRBV6-6,NA,TRBJ2-7,NA,TGTGCCAGCAGAGACCGGGTGCGATACGAGCAGTACTTC,CASRDRVRYEQYF
TRBV7-8,once,TRBJ1-5,NA,TGTGCCAGCAGCTTGGGACGGGTCCGTCAGCCCCAGCATTTT,CASSLGRVRQPQHF
TRBV5-4,NA,TRBJ2-7,NA,TGTGCCAGCAGCCGAGGGGGGGGGTACGAGCAGTACTTC,CASSRGGGYEQYF
TRBV7-9,NA,TRBJ1-6,TRBD1,TGTGCCACACCCGCCGGGACAGGGAGTTCACCCCTCCACTTT,CATPAGTGSSPLHF
TRBV6-5,NA,TRBJ2-1,TRBD2,TGTGCCAGCAACACTTCCGGGACTAGCGGGAATGAGCAGTTCTTC,CASNTSGTSGNEQFF
TRBV6-5,NA,TRBJ2-5,NA,TGTGCCAGCAGATACGCGGGCGGCCAAGAGACCCAGTACTTC,CASRYAGGQETQYF
TRBV27,NA,TRBJ2-7,TRBD1,TGTGCCAGCAAGGGACAGGGATTCTACGAGCAGTACTTC,CASKGQGFYEQYF
TRBV7-8,NA,TRBJ1-3,TRBD1,TGTGCCAGCAGCCCGGGACAGGACTCTGGAAGCACCATATATTTT,CASSPGQDSGSTIYF
TRBV7-2,NA,TRBJ2-2,NA,TGTGCCACCCAAGCCTCTAGGGTGAGCGGGGAGCTGTTTTTT,CATQASRVSGELFF
TRBV9,NA,TRBJ2-3,TRBD2,TGTGCCAGCAGCGTAGCTACGGGGGACTACTCAGCGCAGTATTTT,CASSVATGDYSAQYF
TRBV7-9,NA,TRBJ2-1,TRBD2,TGTGCCAGCAGCTTAGGGGAGCGGGAGATCGATGAGCAGTTCTTC,CASSLGEREIDEQFF
TRBV7-9,NA,TRBJ1-1,NA,TGTGCCAGCAGCTTAGACTACACTGAAGCTTTCTTT,CASSLDYTEAFF
TRBV29-1,few,TRBJ1-2,TRBD1,TGCAGCGTGGCCGGGACAGAAGTCTATGGCTACACCTTC,CSVAGTEVYGYTF
TRBV10-2,NA,TRBJ2-7,NA,TGCGCCAGCAGTTTGACGGGCGGAGAGCAGTACTTC,CASSLTGGEQYF
TRBV5-6,NA,TRBJ2-1,TRBD2,TGTGCCAGCACCAAAACTAGCGGGAGGTTTAATGAGCAGTTCTTC,CASTKTSGRFNEQFF
TRBV29-1,once,TRBJ2-2,NA,TGCAGCGCCCTAAACGAGGGGCCCCACACCGGGGAGCTGTTTTTT,CSALNEGPHTGELFF
TRBV27,NA,TRBJ2-6,TRBD1,TGTGCCAGCAGGACAGGGGGGGGGTCTGGGGCCAACGTCCTGACTTTC,CASRTGGGSGANVLTF
TRBV14,NA,TRBJ2-5,NA,TGTGCCAGCAGCCGGAAACAGTTTCAAGAGACCCAGTACTTC,CASSRKQFQETQYF
TRBV18,NA,TRBJ2-7,TRBD1,TGTGCCAGCTCGGTGGACAGGACTCGAGAGCAGTACTTC,CASSVDRTREQYF